These T cell receptor beta chains were read from a single sample in a study of blood T cells in healthy people across ages. From the 5' RACE reads, TCRdb called clonotypes with MiXCR, one entry per CDR3 protein. The table includes about 600,000 distinct CDR3 sequences, around half detected once. Source material: blood. All receptors derive from an older man in good health. Each CDR3 is given with its conserved first and last residue. Each record gives: clone size, D gene, V gene, J gene, CDR3 protein, CDR3 DNA. D genes are given only for firm matches. Part of the rows lack a size; the others show once, few, many or a class for expanded clones.

abundance: -; d_gene: TRBD2; v_gene: TRBV10-3; j_gene: TRBJ2-3; CDR3aa: CAMTSGTTDTQYF; CDR3nt: TGTGCCATGACTAGCGGGACCACAGATACGCAGTATTTT
abundance: many; d_gene: TRBD1; v_gene: TRBV6-5; j_gene: TRBJ2-3; CDR3aa: CASKATGVSDTQYF; CDR3nt: TGTGCCAGCAAGGCGACAGGGGTTTCGGATACGCAGTATTTT
abundance: -; d_gene: -; v_gene: TRBV20-1; j_gene: TRBJ1-1; CDR3aa: CSARAGNTEAFF; CDR3nt: TGCAGTGCTAGGGCAGGGAACACTGAAGCTTTCTTT
abundance: -; d_gene: -; v_gene: TRBV9; j_gene: TRBJ1-6; CDR3aa: CASSEQGNSPLHF; CDR3nt: TGTGCCAGCAGCGAGCAGGGCAATTCACCCCTCCACTTT
abundance: once; d_gene: TRBD1; v_gene: TRBV14; j_gene: TRBJ1-1; CDR3aa: CASSPQTGVGTEAFF; CDR3nt: TGTGCCAGCAGCCCCCAGACAGGGGTCGGCACTGAAGCTTTCTTT
abundance: few; d_gene: -; v_gene: TRBV6-5; j_gene: TRBJ1-1; CDR3aa: CASSDVGRNTEAFF; CDR3nt: TGTGCCAGCAGTGACGTCGGCAGGAACACTGAAGCTTTCTTT
abundance: -; d_gene: -; v_gene: TRBV14; j_gene: TRBJ2-7; CDR3aa: CASSPHGAGNHEQYF; CDR3nt: TGTGCCAGCAGCCCCCACGGGGCGGGGAACCACGAGCAGTACTTC
abundance: -; d_gene: -; v_gene: TRBV7-9; j_gene: TRBJ1-1; CDR3aa: CASSLARGLVYAEAFF; CDR3nt: TGTGCCAGCAGCTTAGCCAGGGGCCTTGTGTACGCTGAAGCTTTCTTT
abundance: -; d_gene: -; v_gene: TRBV12-3/TRBV12-4; j_gene: TRBJ2-7; CDR3aa: CASSRQASSYEQYF; CDR3nt: TGTGCCAGCAGCCGACAGGCCTCCTCCTACGAGCAGTACTTC
abundance: -; d_gene: TRBD2; v_gene: TRBV19; j_gene: TRBJ2-3; CDR3aa: CASSTGLAFGTDTQYF; CDR3nt: TGTGCCAGTAGTACGGGACTAGCGTTCGGCACAGATACGCAGTATTTT
abundance: -; d_gene: -; v_gene: TRBV29-1; j_gene: TRBJ2-5; CDR3aa: CSAEETQYF; CDR3nt: TGCAGCGCCGAAGAGACCCAGTACTTC
abundance: once; d_gene: -; v_gene: TRBV29-1; j_gene: TRBJ1-2; CDR3aa: CSVTAGTDPYGYTF; CDR3nt: TGCAGCGTAACCGCCGGGACTGATCCATATGGCTACACCTTC
abundance: -; d_gene: -; v_gene: TRBV7-2; j_gene: TRBJ2-1; CDR3aa: CASSLGSSGRNEQFF; CDR3nt: TGTGCCAGCAGCTTAGGTTCATCAGGGAGAAATGAGCAGTTCTTC
abundance: few; d_gene: TRBD2; v_gene: TRBV20-1; j_gene: TRBJ2-7; CDR3aa: CSASGSGATYEQYF; CDR3nt: TGCAGTGCTAGTGGTAGCGGGGCGACCTACGAGCAGTACTTC
abundance: -; d_gene: -; v_gene: TRBV7-9; j_gene: TRBJ1-4; CDR3aa: CASSLGLGDNEKLFF; CDR3nt: TGTGCCAGCAGCTTAGGCTTAGGGGATAATGAAAAACTGTTTTTT
abundance: -; d_gene: -; v_gene: TRBV6-2/TRBV6-3; j_gene: TRBJ2-7; CDR3aa: CASSYSKLNYYEQYF; CDR3nt: TGTGCCAGCAGTTACTCGAAATTAAATTACTACGAGCAGTACTTC
abundance: -; d_gene: TRBD2; v_gene: TRBV6-1; j_gene: TRBJ2-7; CDR3aa: CASSRLAGDLLSSYNEQYF; CDR3nt: TGTGCCAGCAGCCGACTAGCGGGGGACCTACTCAGCTCCTACAATGAGCAGTACTTC
abundance: many; d_gene: -; v_gene: TRBV7-9; j_gene: TRBJ1-2; CDR3aa: CASSLAAGGYTF; CDR3nt: TGTGCCAGCAGCTTAGCAGCGGGAGGCTACACCTTC
abundance: -; d_gene: TRBD2; v_gene: TRBV13; j_gene: TRBJ2-3; CDR3aa: CASSLAQGLAGVYADTQYF; CDR3nt: TGTGCCAGCAGCTTAGCGCAGGGACTAGCGGGAGTGTACGCAGATACGCAGTATTTT
abundance: few; d_gene: TRBD2; v_gene: TRBV12-3/TRBV12-4; j_gene: TRBJ2-3; CDR3aa: CASSLAGLDGGTQYF; CDR3nt: TGTGCCAGCAGTCTTGCGGGACTAGATGGGGGTACGCAGTATTTT
abundance: -; d_gene: TRBD2; v_gene: TRBV9; j_gene: TRBJ2-7; CDR3aa: CASSVGVGGTSGYEQYF; CDR3nt: TGTGCCAGCAGCGTAGGCGTAGGGGGGACTAGCGGCTACGAGCAGTACTTC
abundance: -; d_gene: -; v_gene: TRBV2; j_gene: TRBJ2-5; CDR3aa: CASRGKTQYF; CDR3nt: TGTGCCAGCAGGGGAAAGACCCAGTACTTC
abundance: few; d_gene: -; v_gene: TRBV20-1; j_gene: TRBJ2-1; CDR3aa: CSAVPGLYNEQFF; CDR3nt: TGCAGTGCTGTACCGGGACTTTACAATGAGCAGTTCTTC
abundance: -; d_gene: TRBD2; v_gene: TRBV20-1; j_gene: TRBJ2-5; CDR3aa: CSARDSGGPKVETQYF; CDR3nt: TGCAGTGCTAGAGATAGCGGGGGGCCCAAGGTGGAGACCCAGTACTTC
abundance: few; d_gene: TRBD1; v_gene: TRBV5-1; j_gene: TRBJ1-5; CDR3aa: CASSLEGAGDNQPQHF; CDR3nt: TGCGCCAGCAGCTTGGAGGGGGCCGGGGACAATCAGCCCCAGCATTTT